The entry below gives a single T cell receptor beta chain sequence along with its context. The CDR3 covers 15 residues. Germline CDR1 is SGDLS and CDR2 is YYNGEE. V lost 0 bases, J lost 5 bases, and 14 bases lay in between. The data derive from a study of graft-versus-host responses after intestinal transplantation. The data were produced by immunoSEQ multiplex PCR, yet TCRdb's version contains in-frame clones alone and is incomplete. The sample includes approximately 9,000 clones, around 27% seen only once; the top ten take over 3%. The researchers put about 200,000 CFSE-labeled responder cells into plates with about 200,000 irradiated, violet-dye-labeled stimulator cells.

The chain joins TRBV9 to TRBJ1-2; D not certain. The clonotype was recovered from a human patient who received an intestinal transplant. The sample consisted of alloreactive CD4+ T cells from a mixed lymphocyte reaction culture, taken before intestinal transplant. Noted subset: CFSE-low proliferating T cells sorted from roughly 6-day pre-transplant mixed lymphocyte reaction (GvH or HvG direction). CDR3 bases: TGTGCCAGCAGCGTAGCATTGGATCAACGTTATGGCTACACCTTC. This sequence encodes CASSVALDQRYGYTF.